One sample yielded the 11 T cell receptor beta chains listed below, sequenced in a study of T cells after yellow fever vaccination. Each CDR3 protein is one row after TCRdb ran MiXCR on the 5' RACE reads. The sample lists around 310,000 distinct CDR3 sequences, about 4% occurring once. The sample was PBMCs, taken 5 days after the yellow fever booster vaccination. The origin of the receptors is a man younger than 30 who received the YFV17D yellow fever vaccine.

This clonotype was seen a handful of times. DNA of the CDR3: TGCGCCAGCAGCCAAGGGCACGGACAGGCGAACACTGAAGCTTTCTTT. Translated: CASSQGHGQANTEAFF. This sequence joins TRBV4-1 and TRBJ1-1, with 7 positions matching TRBD1. The CDR3 has 16 amino acids. Germline V CDR1 and CDR2: MGHRA, YSYEKL. The trim removed 1 base at V and 1 base at J, leaving 6 bases unmatched.

This clonotype was seen more than once but under ten times. The rearrangement uses TRBV15 and TRBJ2-3; 8 bases match TRBD1. Germline loops: CDR1 LNHNV, CDR2 YYDKDF (reference sequence). The V segment lost 0 bases and the J segment 4 bases; nucleotides outside the gene matches: 3. The CDR3 is 15 amino acids. Written as DNA, the CDR3 is TGTGCCACCAGCAGAGAGGCAGGGGGCGCAGATACGCAGTATTTT. It encodes CATSREAGGADTQYF.

This clonotype turned up a few times. The CDR3 spells CASRPGQHNQPQHF. In nucleotides, the CDR3 is TGTGCCAGCAGACCCGGACAGCACAATCAGCCCCAGCATTTT. The chain employs TRBV6-5 and TRBJ1-5; the D gene is possibly TRBD1 (6 bases). Per germline, CDR1 MNHEY and CDR2 SVGAGI. Trimming removed 6 bases from V and 3 bases from J, with 12 bases in between. The CDR3 sequence is 14 residues long.

This clonotype was picked up a small number of times. The chain carries TRBV11-2 and TRBJ2-1, with TRBD1 matching 7 bases. This CDR3 is built from 16 residues. After removal of 1 base from V and 2 bases from J, the junction contained 5 bases not matched to a gene. The germline gives CDR1 SGHAT, CDR2 FQNNGV. CDR3 nucleotide sequence: TGTGCCAGCAGCTTAGGCCACAGGGGCCCCTACAATGAGCAGTTCTTC. Its translation is CASSLGHRGPYNEQFF.

This clonotype was seen repeatedly, ten times or more. This rearrangement joins TRBV7-2 to TRBJ2-3; 14 bases are shared with TRBD2. The CDR3 is 18 amino acids. Per germline, CDR1 SGHTA and CDR2 FQGNSA. V lost 5 bases and J lost 2; bases outside the gene matches: 9. The CDR3 region is CASSARTSGGINTDTQYF. For the CDR3, the DNA is TGTGCCAGCAGCGCGAGGACTAGCGGGGGGATCAACACAGATACGCAGTATTTT.

The sample holds a few counts of this clonotype. V usage is TRBV29-1 and J usage is TRBJ2-7; the D gene is possibly TRBD1 (6 bases). Germline V gene lookup returns CDR1 SQVTM and CDR2 ANQGSEA. V was pared by 6 bases and J by 5 bases, with 14 bases between. The CDR3 is 12 residues long. This CDR3 reads CSVTQGTNEQYF. The CDR3 nucleotides read TGCAGCGTCACACAGGGAACCAACGAGCAGTACTTC.

The chain couples TRBV6-5 to TRBJ1-2; 7 bases agree with TRBD1. Unmatched junction bases numbered 8, after V lost 0 bases and J lost 4 bases. The CDR3 totals 16 residues. The V gene's germline CDR1 is MNHEY and CDR2 SVGAGI. This CDR3 is CASSYSRGGSSYGYTF. The CDR3 DNA reads as TGTGCCAGCAGTTACTCGAGAGGGGGCAGTAGCTATGGCTACACCTTC.

This clonotype showed up just a few times. The V gene is TRBV20-1, the J gene TRBJ1-5, with 8 bases identical to TRBD1. Germline CDR1 DFQATT, CDR2 SNEGSKA (reference sequence). Trimming at V came to 5 bases and at J to 5 bases, leaving 11 bases not matched to a gene. This CDR3 comprises 15 residues. CDR3 bases: TGCAGTGCTCGTTTCAGGGGGCTGGTGCATCAGCCCCAGCATTTT. It encodes CSARFRGLVHQPQHF.

This clonotype was counted at least ten times. The J gene is TRBJ1-2, the V gene TRBV11-2, with a tentative D call TRBD1 (6 bases). Germline V gives CDR1 SGHAT, CDR2 FQNNGV. Trimming cost V 0 bases and J 4 bases, with 12 bases left between them. The CDR3 covers 15 residues. The CDR3 loop is CASSLDQGTRYGYTF. The CDR3 region has the DNA TGTGCCAGCAGCTTAGATCAGGGGACTCGCTATGGCTACACCTTC. The variable domain in full, with the rest retrieved from reference TRBV11-2 and TRBJ1-2, is EAGVAQSPRYKIIEKRQSVAFWCNPISGHATLYWYQQILGQGPKLLIQFQNNGVVDDSQLPKDRFSAERLKGVDSTLKIQPAKLEDSAVYLCASSLDQGTRYGYTFGSGTRLTVV.

In this sample, this clonotype turned up a few times. The chain employs TRBV20-1 and TRBJ1-6; D gene ambiguous. V lost 2 bases, J lost 5 bases, and 19 bases lay in between. Per germline, CDR1 DFQATT and CDR2 SNEGSKA (reference sequence). The length of the CDR3 is 17 residues. The CDR3 sequence: CSARPRSPPLNNSPLHF. The CDR3 DNA sequence: TGCAGTGCTAGACCCCGGAGCCCGCCGCTGAATAATTCACCCCTCCACTTT.

This clonotype was seen ten or more times. V and J are TRBV20-1 and TRBJ1-5; D call uncertain. Trimming took 3 bases from V and 7 from J, leaving 10 bases between them. There are 12 residues in the CDR3. Germline CDR1 is DFQATT and CDR2 is SNEGSKA (reference sequence). CDR3: CSASKVGQPQHF. The CDR3 DNA is TGCAGTGCTAGTAAAGTGGGACAGCCCCAGCATTTT.